Below, 7 T cell receptor beta chains from the same sample are listed, as sequenced in a study of control samples from healthy donors and cancer patients. TCRdb's copy holds only in-frame clones and misses some; the assay was immunoSEQ multiplex PCR. The table lists 230,000 or so clones, around 94% of them singletons. Material: blood. Source of these receptors: a man in his fifties or sixties in good health.

The V call is TRBV2, the J call TRBJ2-1; TRBD1 agrees at 8 bases. The J segment lost 9 bases and the V segment lost 1 base, leaving 5 bases of the junction unmatched. The CDR3 spans 14 residues. The germline V gene encodes CDR1 SNHLY and CDR2 FYNNEI. The CDR3 nucleotides are TGTGCCAGCAGTGAAGGCAGGGGGCTCGGTGAGCAGTTCTTC. Its protein is CASSEGRGLGEQFF.

This rearrangement joins TRBV7-9 to TRBJ1-1, with D uncertain. The germline gives CDR1 SEHNR, CDR2 FQNEAQ (reference sequence). The CDR3 has 14 residues. V lost 2 bases, J lost 0 bases, and 7 bases lay in between. The CDR3 spells CASSLREVNTEAFF. For the CDR3, the DNA is TGTGCCAGCAGCTTACGCGAAGTGAACACTGAAGCTTTCTTT.

This chain joins TRBV10-3 and TRBJ2-7; TRBD1 agrees at 8 bases. Looked up from germline, CDR1 is ENHRY and CDR2 is SYGVKD. J was trimmed by 0 bases and V by 6 bases; bases with no gene match: 10. This CDR3 spans 16 amino acids. The CDR3 reads CAISTGGSRGSYEQYF. The CDR3 DNA reads as TGTGCCATCAGCACAGGGGGAAGCAGGGGCTCCTACGAGCAGTACTTC.

This clone was recorded a few times. The chain links TRBV5-6 to TRBJ2-5; maybe TRBD1 (6 bases). Germline-derived CDR1 and CDR2 are SGHDT and YYEEEE. V was clipped by 2 bases and J by 3 bases, with 8 bases between them. This CDR3 is built from 13 residues. The CDR3 DNA is TGTGCCAGCAGCTTACAGGGAGAAGAGACCCAGTACTTC. Its protein is CASSLQGEETQYF. Full variable domain (missing parts from reference TRBV5-6 and TRBJ2-5): DAGVTQSPTHLIKTRGQQVTLRCSPKSGHDTVSWYQQALGQGPQFIFQYYEEEERQRGNFPDRFSGHQFPNYSSELNVNALLLGDSALYLCASSLQGEETQYFGPGTRLLVL.

This CDR3 reads CASSPTDEQFF. DNA for the CDR3: TGTGCCAGCTCACCAACGGACGAGCAGTTCTTC. The gene calls are TRBV18 and TRBJ2-1, with D unresolved. This CDR3 contains 11 residues. V was trimmed by 2 bases and J by 10 bases, leaving 6 bases between them. The germline V gene has CDR1 KGHSH and CDR2 LQKENI.

The rearrangement uses TRBV6-2 or TRBV6-3 and TRBJ1-5; D unresolved. The V and J ends lost 2 bases and 3 bases respectively, with 8 bases between them. The V gene's germline CDR1 is MNHEY and CDR2 SVGEGT. The CDR3 has 14 residues. CDR3: CASSYGQTNQPQHF. CDR3 bases: TGTGCCAGCAGTTACGGGCAGACCAATCAGCCCCAGCATTTT.

This chain links TRBV9 with TRBJ2-3, with 9 bases that match TRBD2. Germline V lookup: CDR1 SGDLS, CDR2 YYNGEE. Germline trimming cut 3 bases from V and 1 base from J; bases unmatched to any gene: 6. The CDR3 consists of 16 residues. The CDR3 region is CASSGAGTSRTDTQYF. The CDR3 region has the DNA TGTGCCAGCAGCGGAGCCGGGACTAGCCGCACAGATACGCAGTATTTT.